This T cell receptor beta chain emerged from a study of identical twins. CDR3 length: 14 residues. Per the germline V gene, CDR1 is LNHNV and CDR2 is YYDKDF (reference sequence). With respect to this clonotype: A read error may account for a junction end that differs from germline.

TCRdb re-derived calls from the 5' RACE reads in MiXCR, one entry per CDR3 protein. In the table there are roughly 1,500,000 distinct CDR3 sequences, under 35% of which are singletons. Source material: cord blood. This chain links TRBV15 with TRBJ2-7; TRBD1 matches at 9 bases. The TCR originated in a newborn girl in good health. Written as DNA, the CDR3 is TGTCCCACCAGCAACCGGGACAGGGTCCACGAGCAGTACTTC. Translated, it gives CPTSNRDRVHEQYF.